The rows below give T cell receptor beta chains drawn from one sample of a study of CD8+ T cells in alopecia areata. Here immunoSEQ multiplex PCR was the method, and the copy in TCRdb shows in-frame clones only, minus some. The sample lists 100,000 to 120,000 clones; roughly 64% were seen once. Sequenced material: CD8+ T cells sorted from blood. These receptors originate from a human donor in good health. Both conserved end residues are part of each CDR3.

>TRBV5-4
CASTDRDVSYGYTF
>TRBV5-1
CASSLEVTNTEAFF
>TRBV5-6
CASSLVQGDTGELFF
>TRBV7-6
CASSPLIGQPYEQYF
>TRBV7-9
CASSLGQGARDTEAFF
>TRBV11-2
CASSRWAQPLNTGELFF
>TRBV7-7
CASSLGGGHEQFF
>TRBV29-1
CSPGEGGQQYF
>TRBV28
CAKLRATDTQYF
>TRBV5-1
CASSSGTDSYEQYF
>TRBV23-1
CASSQSHRVNEQFF
>TRBV15
CATSRENSGANVLTF
>TRBV7-9
CASSQEGISGANVLTF
>TRBV7-8
CASSPSSGGYEQYF
>TRBV29-1
CSVEELKGIAGELFF
>TRBV7-9
CASADGTYNEQFF
>TRBV2
CAVGGVGNQPQHF
>TRBV6-6
CASSYFPDYGNTEAFF
>TRBV5-1
CASSLYGGADTQYF
>TRBV30
CAWSIGAPYGYTF
>TRBV2
CASSPGGPYEQYF
>TRBV4-2
CASSQDGGYRGAETQYF
>TRBV7-8
CASSFGSGGAQETQYF
>TRBV7-8
CASSSRQGDEQYF
>TRBV6-1
CASSESPGNSNQPQHF
>TRBV5-6
CASSSSGLLITDTQYF
>TRBV6-5
CASTPTAGANVLTF
>TRBV7-9
CASSLGQTNQPQHF
>TRBV6-1
CASGEDTQYF
>TRBV5-1
CASSLEDQQETQYF
>TRBV7-9
CASSEGDTEAFF
>TRBV15
CATSRDYGLREGGYTF
>TRBV4-1
CASSHVPENQPQHF